These T cell receptor beta chains were read from a single sample in a study of cytomegalovirus exposure and HLA in healthy donors. Using immunoSEQ multiplex PCR, the repertoire was profiled, and TCRdb retains in-frame clones only, with some absent. The repertoire holds over 150,000 clones, less than 80% seen once, with about 4.5% in the top ten. Sequencing was carried out using PBMCs. The receptors were gathered from a man aged 40-55 years in good health and CMV-seronegative. The CDR3 runs from the conserved cysteine through the conserved F or W. A D gene is named only where the DNA matches it firmly. Not every row has a clone size; where given, it reads once, few, many or a size class.

J: TRBJ2-1
V: TRBV29-1
D: TRBD2
size: NA
length: 14
CDR3: CSVVGLAVYNEQFF
DNA: TGCAGCGTTGTGGGGCTAGCGGTTTACAATGAGCAGTTCTTC

J: TRBJ2-7
V: TRBV5-1
D: TRBD1
size: NA
length: 16
CDR3: CASSQRSTGSSYEQYF
DNA: TGCGCCAGCAGCCAGAGGTCGACAGGGAGCTCCTACGAGCAGTACTTC

J: TRBJ2-5
V: TRBV7-9
D: TRBD2
size: NA
length: 16
CDR3: CAGWGGPLAFPETQYF
DNA: TGTGCCGGATGGGGGGGTCCACTAGCCTTCCCAGAGACCCAGTACTTC

J: TRBJ2-5
V: TRBV18
D: TRBD2
size: NA
length: 15
CDR3: CASSQIAGRKETQYF
DNA: TGTGCCAGCTCACAAATAGCGGGGAGGAAAGAGACCCAGTACTTC

J: TRBJ1-5
V: TRBV7-2
D: NA
size: few
length: 15
CDR3: CASSLEPAGDQPQHF
DNA: TGTGCCAGCAGCTTAGAGCCGGCAGGGGATCAGCCCCAGCATTTT

J: TRBJ1-5
V: TRBV10-3
D: NA
size: NA
length: 13
CDR3: CAIRQGINQPQHF
DNA: TGTGCCATCAGACAGGGTATCAATCAGCCCCAGCATTTT

J: TRBJ1-6
V: TRBV5-1
D: TRBD1
size: NA
length: 16
CDR3: CASSPMGTGGSAPLHF
DNA: TGCGCCAGCAGCCCCATGGGGACAGGGGGCTCCGCACCCCTCCACTTT

J: TRBJ1-6
V: TRBV5-4
D: TRBD1
size: once
length: 17
CDR3: CASSTTGTGFYNSPLHF
DNA: TGTGCCAGCAGCACAACCGGGACAGGGTTCTATAATTCACCCCTCCACTTT

J: TRBJ2-5
V: TRBV10-1
D: TRBD1
size: once
length: 13
CDR3: CPKERDRQETQYF
DNA: TGCCCTAAGGAGAGGGACAGACAAGAGACCCAGTACTTC

J: TRBJ1-5
V: TRBV13
D: NA
size: NA
length: 13
CDR3: CASSSNSERPQHF
DNA: TGTGCCAGCAGCTCCAATAGTGAGAGGCCCCAGCATTTT

J: TRBJ1-2
V: TRBV7-2
D: NA
size: NA
length: 14
CDR3: CASSPIAGGDGYTF
DNA: TGTGCCAGCAGCCCCATCGCGGGAGGGGATGGCTACACCTTC

J: TRBJ1-5
V: TRBV27
D: NA
size: few
length: 13
CDR3: CASVSERDQPQHF
DNA: TGTGCCAGCGTCTCGGAGCGAGACCAGCCCCAGCATTTT

J: TRBJ1-5
V: TRBV5-5
D: NA
size: NA
length: 14
CDR3: CASSLLTGNQPQHF
DNA: TGTGCCAGCAGCTTGTTAACAGGGAATCAGCCCCAGCATTTT

J: TRBJ2-1
V: TRBV7-3
D: TRBD2
size: NA
length: 16
CDR3: CASSWGPSGGAHEQFF
DNA: TGTGCCAGCAGTTGGGGGCCGAGCGGGGGGGCCCATGAGCAGTTCTTC

J: TRBJ2-7
V: TRBV18
D: TRBD2
size: NA
length: 17
CDR3: CASSPRLAGHSSYEQYF
DNA: TGTGCCAGCTCCCCCAGACTAGCGGGGCATAGCTCCTACGAGCAGTACTTC

J: TRBJ2-3
V: TRBV7-2
D: NA
size: NA
length: 12
CDR3: CASSLGVDTQYF
DNA: TGTGCCAGCAGCTTAGGCGTAGATACGCAGTATTTT

J: TRBJ1-2
V: TRBV6-5
D: NA
size: few
length: 14
CDR3: CASSSSGAGRGYTF
DNA: TGTGCCAGCAGTTCCTCGGGGGCGGGTCGCGGCTACACCTTC

J: TRBJ2-4
V: TRBV7-8
D: TRBD2
size: NA
length: 17
CDR3: CASSLGVVGGDKNIQYF
DNA: TGTGCCAGCAGCTTAGGCGTTGTTGGGGGGGATAAAAACATTCAGTACTTC

J: TRBJ2-1
V: TRBV7-3
D: NA
size: few
length: 17
CDR3: CASSRGGSETSYNEQFF
DNA: TGTGCCAGCAGCCGAGGTGGTAGCGAGACCTCCTACAATGAGCAGTTCTTC

J: TRBJ1-5
V: TRBV6-1
D: TRBD1
size: NA
length: 15
CDR3: CASSDGTGFFQPQHF
DNA: TGTGCCAGCAGTGATGGGACAGGGTTTTTTCAGCCCCAGCATTTT

J: TRBJ1-1
V: TRBV27
D: TRBD1
size: NA
length: 19
CDR3: CASSRDRYNLMEMNTEAFF
DNA: TGTGCCAGCAGCCGGGACAGGTATAATCTTATGGAGATGAACACTGAAGCTTTCTTT

J: TRBJ2-6
V: TRBV5-1
D: TRBD1
size: few
length: 17
CDR3: CASSLGTGLSGANVLTF
DNA: TGCGCCAGCAGCTTGGGGACAGGCCTCTCTGGGGCCAACGTCCTGACTTTC

J: TRBJ2-7
V: TRBV19
D: NA
size: NA
length: 15
CDR3: CASSLVEGSPYEQYF
DNA: TGTGCCAGTAGTCTGGTTGAGGGCAGTCCCTACGAGCAGTACTTC

J: TRBJ2-3
V: TRBV6-6
D: NA
size: NA
length: 13
CDR3: CASSLQGLDTQYF
DNA: TGTGCCAGCAGTCTCCAGGGACTCGATACGCAGTATTTT

J: TRBJ2-5
V: TRBV9
D: TRBD1
size: NA
length: 17
CDR3: CASSGVTDQGAGETQYF
DNA: TGTGCCAGCAGCGGAGTCACGGACCAGGGGGCTGGGGAGACCCAGTACTTC